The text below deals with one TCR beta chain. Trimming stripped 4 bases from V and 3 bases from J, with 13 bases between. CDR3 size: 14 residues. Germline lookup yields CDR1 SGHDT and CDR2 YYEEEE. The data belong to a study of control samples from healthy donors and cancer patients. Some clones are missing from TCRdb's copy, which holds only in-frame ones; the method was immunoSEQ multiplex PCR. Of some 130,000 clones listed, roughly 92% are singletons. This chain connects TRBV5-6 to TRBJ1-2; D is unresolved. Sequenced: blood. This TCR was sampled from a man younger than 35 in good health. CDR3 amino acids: CASSPDQRDYGYTF. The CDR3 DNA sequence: TGTGCCAGCAGCCCAGACCAACGGGACTATGGCTACACCTTC.